The 25 T cell receptor beta chains below come from one sample, sequenced in a study of shared clonotypes between healthy human individuals. TCRdb's table, derived via immunoSEQ multiplex PCR, lists solely in-frame clones and lacks some. The sample lists more than 1,200,000 clones; 98% were seen once. Sequencing was performed on naive CD4+ T cells sorted from blood. Subset given: CD45RA+ positively selected. The receptor set was obtained from a man younger than 40 in good health.

The V call is TRBV5-6, the J call TRBJ1-1; D gene ambiguous. Between the trimmed V and J ends, which lost 4 bases and 1 base, there was a span of 14 bases. Germline values: CDR1 SGHDT, CDR2 YYEEEE. CDR3 size: 15 residues. This CDR3 is CASSPPRGENTEAFF. The CDR3 DNA sequence: TGTGCCAGCAGCCCCCCGCGCGGGGAGAACACTGAAGCTTTCTTT.

This chain links TRBV6-1 with TRBJ1-1, with D possibly TRBD1 on 6 matching bases. The CDR3 consists of 13 residues. With 8 bases removed from V and 5 bases from J, the gap between germline ends came to 15 bases. Looked up from germline, CDR1 is MNHNS and CDR2 is SASEGT. CDR3 nucleotide sequence: TGTGCCAGCTGCCCTAGGGGGGGAACTGAAGCTTTCTTT. It specifies CASCPRGGTEAFF.

This clone was seen only a few times. The J gene is TRBJ2-1, the V gene TRBV7-2; the D is unclear. The germline V and J ends were trimmed by 5 bases and 6 bases, with 5 bases remaining between them. Germline lookup yields CDR1 SGHTA and CDR2 FQGNSA. The CDR3 is 11 residues long. CDR3: CASSTFNEQFF. The CDR3 DNA sequence: TGTGCCAGCAGCACCTTCAATGAGCAGTTCTTC.

The gene calls are TRBV5-1 and TRBJ2-3; D may match TRBD1 or TRBD2 (5 bases each). Germline V gene sequence: CDR1 SGHRS, CDR2 YFSETQ. The CDR3 sequence is 17 residues long. Trimming shortened V by 3 bases and J by 2 bases, and 19 bases separated the two germline ends. CDR3 nucleotide sequence: TGCGCCAGCAGCTCCACCGCCGGGGCCGTGAACACAGATACGCAGTATTTT. Translated: CASSSTAGAVNTDTQYF.

V gene TRBV7-9 combines with J gene TRBJ1-5, with D perhaps TRBD1 (5 bases). Trimming pared 1 base from V and 2 bases from J, leaving 9 bases between. The CDR3 is made up of 15 amino acids. Germline values: CDR1 SEHNR, CDR2 FQNEAQ (reference sequence). The CDR3 bases are TGTGCCAGCAGCTTAGATGGGGGAGGCAATCAGCCCCAGCATTTT. It encodes CASSLDGGGNQPQHF.

This chain uses TRBV10-3 with TRBJ1-1; 9 bases map to TRBD1. This CDR3 has 14 residues. V gave up 3 bases and J gave up 3 bases; unmatched junction bases: 2. The germline CDR1 and CDR2 sequences are ENHRY and SYGVKD. The CDR3 spells CAISDWDRDTEAFF. For the CDR3, the DNA is TGTGCCATCAGTGATTGGGACAGGGACACTGAAGCTTTCTTT.

This clone was observed once. CDR3: CASSPIAGTSTDTQYF. The CDR3 DNA reads TGTGCCAGCAGTCCAATAGCGGGAACTAGCACAGATACGCAGTATTTT. The V call is TRBV28, the J call TRBJ2-3, with 8 bases fitting TRBD2. The V gene end was trimmed by 5 bases and the J gene end by 0 bases; junction bases not matched to a gene: 7. The CDR3 runs 16 residues. Germline loops: CDR1 MDHEN, CDR2 SYDVKM.

This clone was seen once. The gene calls are TRBV2 and TRBJ2-5; D not resolved. Germline V gene sequence: CDR1 SNHLY, CDR2 FYNNEI. The CDR3 spans 12 residues. V was clipped by 6 bases and J by 8 bases, with 13 bases between them. CDR3 DNA: TGTGCCAGCAGAGCCGACCAGAGAACCCAGTACTTC. As protein: CASRADQRTQYF. The variable domain in full, with the rest retrieved from reference TRBV2 and TRBJ2-5, is EPEVTQTPSHQVTQMGQEVILRCVPISNHLYFYWYRQILGQKVEFLVSFYNNEISEKSEIFDDQFSVERPDGSNFTLKIRSTKLEDSAMYFCASRADQRTQYFGPGTRLLVL.

V gene TRBV15 combines with J gene TRBJ2-7; TRBD1 agrees at 8 bases. The germline CDR1 and CDR2 sequences are LNHNV and YYDKDF (reference sequence). The CDR3 sequence is 12 residues long. The CDR3 DNA reads TGTGCAACCGGCAGGGGGCGGGGCGAGCAGTACTTC. Encoded protein: CATGRGRGEQYF. The variable domain in full, completed from reference TRBV15 and TRBJ2-7, reads DAMVIQNPRYQVTQFGKPVTLSCSQTLNHNVMYWYQQKSSQAPKLLFHYYDKDFNNEADTPDNFQSRRPNTSFCFLDIRSPGLGDTAMYLCATGRGRGEQYFGPGTRLTVT.

The chain carries TRBV5-1 and TRBJ2-3; D might be TRBD2 (5 bases). The germline CDR1 and CDR2 sequences are SGHRS and YFSETQ. The V end was cut by 4 bases, the J end by 2 bases, with 14 bases between. The CDR3 is made up of 15 amino acids. CDR3 region: CASSPDGRVTDTQYF. The CDR3 nucleotides are TGCGCCAGCAGCCCGGACGGGCGGGTCACAGATACGCAGTATTTT.

This clone showed up just once. This rearrangement joins TRBV7-6 to TRBJ1-5; no firm D call. The CDR3 loop spans 13 amino acids. Trimming stripped 0 bases from V and 9 bases from J, with 9 bases between. Germline values: CDR1 SGHVS, CDR2 FNYEAQ. The DNA of the CDR3 is TGTGCCAGCAGCTTAGCGGCAATGGGGCCCCAGCATTTT. This encodes CASSLAAMGPQHF.

The gene calls are TRBV2 and TRBJ2-1, with 7 bases matching TRBD1. Germline CDR1 is SNHLY and CDR2 is FYNNEI. The CDR3 length is 14 residues. Unmatched junction bases numbered 4, after V lost 6 bases and J lost 2 bases. The CDR3 is CASSMTGTYNEQFF. CDR3 sequence (DNA): TGTGCCAGCAGCATGACAGGGACCTACAATGAGCAGTTCTTC.

The V and J genes are TRBV4-2 and TRBJ2-2; a weak D match, TRBD2 (6 bases). There are 16 residues in the CDR3. The germline CDR1 and CDR2 sequences are LGHNA and YNFKEQ. V was clipped by 1 base and J by 3 bases, with 12 bases between them. The CDR3 nucleotides read TGTGCCAGCAGCCAAGCCGGAGGGACCTACACCGGGGAGCTGTTTTTT. Its translation: CASSQAGGTYTGELFF.

Only one count was recorded for this clone. The CDR3 DNA follows: TGTGCCAGCTCATCAGGGGGCAATCAGCCCCAGCATTTT. Translation: CASSSGGNQPQHF. The chain links TRBV18 to TRBJ1-5; TRBD1 is a possible D gene (6 bases). This CDR3 has 13 residues. Germline values: CDR1 KGHSH, CDR2 LQKENI. Between the trimmed V and J ends, which lost 5 bases and 2 bases, there was a span of 7 bases.

In regard to this clone: This sample also contains other DNA sequences that code for the same CDR3. This chain uses TRBV27 with TRBJ2-7; 9 bases match TRBD1. CDR1 and CDR2 from the germline V gene are MNHEY and SMNVEV (reference sequence). V dropped 5 bases and J dropped 2; count of bases not matched to a gene: 4. This CDR3 has 14 residues. In nucleotides, the CDR3 is TGTGCCAGCAGTCGGACAGGGGCTCCCTACGAGCAGTACTTC. Protein product: CASSRTGAPYEQYF.

The chain combines TRBV9 with TRBJ2-7; 7 nucleotides line up with TRBD2. Germline lookup yields CDR1 SGDLS and CDR2 YYNGEE. V lost 4 bases to trimming and J lost 2 bases; unmatched junction nucleotides: 6. CDR3 length equals 14 residues. CDR3 in amino acids: CASSPSGTPYEQYF. DNA for the CDR3: TGTGCCAGCAGCCCTAGCGGTACCCCCTACGAGCAGTACTTC.

The chain links TRBV5-6 to TRBJ1-1; 7 bases match TRBD1. CDR1 is SGHDT and CDR2 is YYEEEE in the germline V gene. V shed 3 bases and J 1 base; nucleotides not matched to a gene: 6. This CDR3 has 15 amino acids. This chain's CDR3 is CASSSWTGKNTEAFF. CDR3 coding DNA: TGTGCCAGCAGCTCCTGGACAGGCAAGAACACTGAAGCTTTCTTT.

The V and J genes are TRBV5-4 and TRBJ2-1, with 9 bases that match TRBD2. The CDR3 is 15 amino acids. V dropped 3 bases and J dropped 6; count of bases not matched to a gene: 7. Germline CDR1 reads SGHNT; CDR2 reads YYREEE (reference sequence). The CDR3 DNA sequence: TGTGCCAGCAGCTCTCTAGCGGGACCTCCCAATGAGCAGTTCTTC. As protein: CASSSLAGPPNEQFF.

The chain employs TRBV5-5 and TRBJ1-2; D remains unclear. The CDR3 runs to 13 residues. Germline-derived CDR1 and CDR2 are SGHKS and YYEKEE (reference sequence). V shed 1 base and J shed 1 base, with 5 bases lying between them. The CDR3, as DNA: TGTGCCAGCAGCTTGTCTCATAACTATGGCTACACCTTC. This codes for CASSLSHNYGYTF.

The table lists this clone with a count of one. The rearrangement uses TRBV6-5 and TRBJ1-4, with D unresolved. Germline V gene data show CDR1 as MNHEY and CDR2 as SVGAGI. CDR3 length equals 14 residues. Trimming stripped 7 bases from V and 3 bases from J, with 12 bases between. The CDR3 bases are TGTGCCAGCAAACGTACGGCGTCTAATGAAAAACTGTTTTTT. This translates into CASKRTASNEKLFF.

This clone was observed a single time. This chain uses TRBV29-1 with TRBJ2-1, with TRBD2 as a possible D gene (5 bases). V lost 7 bases, J lost 5 bases, and 21 bases lay in between. The length of the CDR3 is 15 residues. Germline loops: CDR1 SQVTM, CDR2 ANQGSEA. CDR3 nucleotides: TGCAGCGCAAGGACTCACCTACTGCAGGACAATGAGCAGTTCTTC. Its protein product is CSARTHLLQDNEQFF.

For the CDR3, the DNA is TGTGCCATCAGTCAACGGCTAGCGGGAGCGGGCGAGCAGTACTTC. Protein sequence: CAISQRLAGAGEQYF. The chain joins TRBV10-3 to TRBJ2-7; 10 bases align to TRBD2. The germline V gene has CDR1 ENHRY and CDR2 SYGVKD. The length of the CDR3 is 15 residues. Losses at the gene ends were 5 bases for V and 6 bases for J; bases not matched to a gene: 10.

As DNA, the CDR3 is TGCGCCAGCAGCCCGACCTTGACAGGGACTTTAGCCTACGAGCAGTACTTC. The encoded protein is CASSPTLTGTLAYEQYF. This sequence joins TRBV4-1 and TRBJ2-7; perhaps TRBD1 as D (7 bases). Trimming stripped 4 bases from V and 2 bases from J, with 21 bases between. Germline V gene data show CDR1 as MGHRA and CDR2 as YSYEKL. CDR3 length: 17 residues.

V usage is TRBV5-4 and J usage is TRBJ2-2; no reliable D call. The CDR3 extends over 14 amino acids. Per the germline V gene, CDR1 is SGHNT and CDR2 is YYREEE (reference sequence). V lost 0 bases to trimming and J lost 3 bases, with 6 bases between them. This chain's CDR3 is CASSLDTHTGELFF. In nucleotides, the CDR3 is TGTGCCAGCAGCTTGGACACCCACACCGGGGAGCTGTTTTTT.

The rearrangement uses TRBV19 and TRBJ1-4, with D uncertain. V was trimmed by 5 bases and J by 7 bases, leaving 11 bases between them. Per germline, CDR1 LNHDA and CDR2 SQIVND (reference sequence). This CDR3 spans 13 amino acids. The CDR3 coding sequence is TGTGCCAGTAGTCATCACGGTGGTGAAAAACTGTTTTTT. Protein product: CASSHHGGEKLFF.